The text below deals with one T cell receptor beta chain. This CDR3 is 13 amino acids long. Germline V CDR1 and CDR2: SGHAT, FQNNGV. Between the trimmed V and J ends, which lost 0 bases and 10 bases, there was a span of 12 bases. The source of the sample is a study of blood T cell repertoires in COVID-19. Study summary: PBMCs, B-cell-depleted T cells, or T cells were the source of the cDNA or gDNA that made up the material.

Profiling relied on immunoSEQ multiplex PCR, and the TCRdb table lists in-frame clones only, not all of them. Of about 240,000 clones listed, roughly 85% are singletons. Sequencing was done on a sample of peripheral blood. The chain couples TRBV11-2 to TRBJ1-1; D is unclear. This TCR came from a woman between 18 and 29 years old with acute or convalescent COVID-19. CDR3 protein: CASSLEPGVTAFF. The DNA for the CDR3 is TGTGCCAGCAGCTTAGAACCCGGGGTAACAGCTTTCTTT.